This T cell receptor (beta chain) was retrieved from a study of preoperative IRX-2 immunotherapy in early breast cancer. Produced via immunoSEQ multiplex PCR; TCRdb's table is partial and in-frame only. Of 40,000 or so clones listed, approximately 94% are singletons. As to treatment: preoperative locoregional IRX-2 cytokine immunotherapy. Preoperative locoregional IRX-2 cytokine immunotherapy was tested in the phase Ib source study. CDR1 is SGHAT and CDR2 is FQDESV in the germline V gene (reference sequence). This CDR3 has 13 residues. V lost 2 bases, J lost 2 bases, and 4 bases lay in between. This TCR was recovered from a human donor with breast cancer. The sample consisted of tumor tissue, taken after IRX-2 immunotherapy. The V call is TRBV11-1, the J call TRBJ2-1; no clear D gene. The CDR3 spells CASSLRTYNEQFF. CDR3 coding DNA: TGTGCCAGCAGCTTAAGGACCTACAATGAGCAGTTCTTC.